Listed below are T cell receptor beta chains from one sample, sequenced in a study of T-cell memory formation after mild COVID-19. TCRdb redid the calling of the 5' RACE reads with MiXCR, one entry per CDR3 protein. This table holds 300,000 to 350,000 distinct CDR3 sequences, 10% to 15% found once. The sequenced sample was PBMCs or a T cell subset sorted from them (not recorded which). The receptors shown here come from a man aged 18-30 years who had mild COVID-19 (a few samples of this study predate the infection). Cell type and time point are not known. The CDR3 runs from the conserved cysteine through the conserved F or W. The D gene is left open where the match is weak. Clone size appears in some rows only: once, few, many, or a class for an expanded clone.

CDR3aa: CATWAPSYGYTF
CDR3nt: TGTGCCACCTGGGCCCCTTCCTATGGCTACACCTTC
d_gene: NA
j_gene: TRBJ1-2
abundance: few
v_gene: TRBV7-9

CDR3aa: CASSNSRREPQETQYF
CDR3nt: TGTGCCAGTAGTAACAGCCGCAGGGAACCCCAAGAGACCCAGTACTTC
d_gene: NA
j_gene: TRBJ2-5
abundance: many
v_gene: TRBV19

CDR3aa: CASSPSFGSDETQYF
CDR3nt: TGTGCCAGCAGCCCGTCGTTTGGGTCGGATGAGACCCAGTACTTC
d_gene: NA
j_gene: TRBJ2-5
abundance: NA
v_gene: TRBV12-3/TRBV12-4

CDR3aa: CSAQKDQETQYF
CDR3nt: TGCAGTGCCCAGAAGGACCAAGAGACCCAGTACTTC
d_gene: NA
j_gene: TRBJ2-5
abundance: NA
v_gene: TRBV20-1

CDR3aa: CASSPGGRHTLSDTQYF
CDR3nt: TGTGCCAGCAGCCCCGGGGGGCGGCATACTCTGTCAGATACGCAGTATTTT
d_gene: NA
j_gene: TRBJ2-3
abundance: few
v_gene: TRBV7-3

CDR3aa: CATSRDSAREAFF
CDR3nt: TGTGCCACCAGCAGAGATAGTGCCAGAGAAGCTTTCTTT
d_gene: NA
j_gene: TRBJ1-1
abundance: NA
v_gene: TRBV15

CDR3aa: CASSLDSGENTQYF
CDR3nt: TGCGCCAGCAGCCTTGATTCGGGGGAGAATACGCAGTATTTT
d_gene: NA
j_gene: TRBJ2-3
abundance: many
v_gene: TRBV5-1

CDR3aa: CASSHLGWTEAFF
CDR3nt: TGTGCCAGCAGCCACTTGGGGTGGACTGAAGCTTTCTTT
d_gene: NA
j_gene: TRBJ1-1
abundance: NA
v_gene: TRBV7-8

CDR3aa: CASRLLQGRVYNSPLHF
CDR3nt: TGTGCCAGCAGACTCCTACAGGGGAGGGTTTATAATTCACCCCTCCACTTT
d_gene: TRBD1
j_gene: TRBJ1-6
abundance: NA
v_gene: TRBV12-3/TRBV12-4

CDR3aa: CAISEDGTPWGYTF
CDR3nt: TGTGCCATCAGTGAGGACGGCACCCCGTGGGGCTACACCTTC
d_gene: NA
j_gene: TRBJ1-2
abundance: few
v_gene: TRBV10-3

CDR3aa: CASSARSTGVSETQYF
CDR3nt: TGTGCCAGCAGCGCTAGGTCGACAGGGGTTAGCGAGACCCAGTACTTC
d_gene: TRBD1
j_gene: TRBJ2-5
abundance: NA
v_gene: TRBV7-2

CDR3aa: CSVAGHPNEKLFF
CDR3nt: TGCAGCGTTGCGGGACACCCGAATGAAAAACTGTTTTTT
d_gene: NA
j_gene: TRBJ1-4
abundance: few
v_gene: TRBV29-1

CDR3aa: CASSSGGHPLRGADTEAFF
CDR3nt: TGTGCCAGCAGCTCGGGGGGTCACCCGCTGCGGGGGGCCGACACTGAAGCTTTCTTT
d_gene: NA
j_gene: TRBJ1-1
abundance: few
v_gene: TRBV5-8

CDR3aa: CASSLPRSGSSYNEQFF
CDR3nt: TGTGCCAGCAGCCTACCTCGGTCCGGGAGCTCCTACAATGAGCAGTTCTTC
d_gene: NA
j_gene: TRBJ2-1
abundance: NA
v_gene: TRBV6-2/TRBV6-3

CDR3aa: CASSLLNGQGGLGAFF
CDR3nt: TGTGCCAGCAGCCTACTTAACGGACAGGGCGGTTTGGGGGCTTTCTTT
d_gene: TRBD1
j_gene: TRBJ1-1
abundance: few
v_gene: TRBV7-8

CDR3aa: CASNGLRTGSEAFF
CDR3nt: TGTGCCAGCAACGGCCTACGGACTGGGTCTGAAGCTTTCTTT
d_gene: NA
j_gene: TRBJ1-1
abundance: NA
v_gene: TRBV11-2

CDR3aa: CASSAGTASYEQYF
CDR3nt: TGCGCCAGCAGCGCTGGGACAGCCTCCTACGAGCAGTACTTC
d_gene: TRBD1
j_gene: TRBJ2-7
abundance: NA
v_gene: TRBV5-1

CDR3aa: CASSSAGNQPQHF
CDR3nt: TGTGCCAGCAGTTCGGCGGGCAATCAGCCCCAGCATTTT
d_gene: NA
j_gene: TRBJ1-5
abundance: many
v_gene: TRBV12-3/TRBV12-4

CDR3aa: CASSQRGGRNTQYF
CDR3nt: TGCGCCAGCAGCCAACGGGGGGGCCGAAATACGCAGTATTTT
d_gene: TRBD2
j_gene: TRBJ2-3
abundance: NA
v_gene: TRBV4-3

CDR3aa: CASSLEFREQFF
CDR3nt: TGCGCCAGCAGCTTGGAGTTTCGCGAGCAGTTCTTC
d_gene: NA
j_gene: TRBJ2-1
abundance: many
v_gene: TRBV5-1

CDR3aa: CSASRGDPTYTQYF
CDR3nt: TGCAGTGCTAGCAGGGGGGACCCCACATATACGCAGTATTTT
d_gene: NA
j_gene: TRBJ2-3
abundance: NA
v_gene: TRBV20-1

CDR3aa: CASSYKEAGVSYEQYF
CDR3nt: TGTGCCAGCAGTTACAAAGAGGCGGGAGTTTCCTACGAGCAGTACTTC
d_gene: TRBD2
j_gene: TRBJ2-7
abundance: NA
v_gene: TRBV6-6

CDR3aa: CATSSEADTQYF
CDR3nt: TGTGCCACCAGTTCGGAAGCAGATACGCAGTATTTT
d_gene: NA
j_gene: TRBJ2-3
abundance: few
v_gene: TRBV24-1

CDR3aa: CASSLPGPRDEQFF
CDR3nt: TGTGCCAGCAGCTTGCCAGGGCCCCGGGATGAGCAGTTCTTC
d_gene: NA
j_gene: TRBJ2-1
abundance: NA
v_gene: TRBV5-6

CDR3aa: CASSLIGRVTDTQYF
CDR3nt: TGCGCCAGCAGTCTGATAGGGAGGGTGACAGATACGCAGTATTTT
d_gene: TRBD2
j_gene: TRBJ2-3
abundance: few
v_gene: TRBV5-1

CDR3aa: CASSSVDSLNTEAFF
CDR3nt: TGTGCCAGCAGTTCTGTTGACAGTCTGAACACTGAAGCTTTCTTT
d_gene: NA
j_gene: TRBJ1-1
abundance: NA
v_gene: TRBV27

CDR3aa: CASSQTGTGGRFANEKLFF
CDR3nt: TGCGCCAGCAGCCAGACCGGGACAGGGGGACGGTTCGCTAATGAAAAACTGTTTTTT
d_gene: TRBD1
j_gene: TRBJ1-4
abundance: few
v_gene: TRBV4-3

CDR3aa: CASSYSSQLEAFF
CDR3nt: TGTGCCAGCAGTTACTCCAGCCAACTCGAAGCTTTCTTT
d_gene: NA
j_gene: TRBJ1-1
abundance: NA
v_gene: TRBV6-5

CDR3aa: CASSGWGTANTGELFF
CDR3nt: TGTGCCAGCAGCGGGTGGGGGACGGCGAACACCGGGGAGCTGTTTTTT
d_gene: NA
j_gene: TRBJ2-2
abundance: few
v_gene: TRBV9

CDR3aa: CASTSPGAGGRQETQYF
CDR3nt: TGTGCCAGCACCTCACCTGGGGCGGGGGGTCGTCAAGAGACCCAGTACTTC
d_gene: TRBD2
j_gene: TRBJ2-5
abundance: few
v_gene: TRBV12-3/TRBV12-4

CDR3aa: CAISETSDGEQYF
CDR3nt: TGTGCCATCAGTGAGACTAGCGATGGCGAGCAGTACTTC
d_gene: TRBD2
j_gene: TRBJ2-7
abundance: NA
v_gene: TRBV10-3

CDR3aa: CASKPAGNTEAFF
CDR3nt: TGTGCCAGCAAGCCCGCGGGGAACACTGAAGCTTTCTTT
d_gene: NA
j_gene: TRBJ1-1
abundance: many
v_gene: TRBV2

CDR3aa: CASSQDPAGGRNGYTF
CDR3nt: TGCGCCAGCAGCCAAGATCCGGCAGGGGGCAGGAATGGCTACACCTTC
d_gene: TRBD1
j_gene: TRBJ1-2
abundance: few
v_gene: TRBV4-3

CDR3aa: CASSPLLGTTNEKLFF
CDR3nt: TGTGCCAGCTCACCATTGTTAGGTACAACTAATGAAAAACTGTTTTTT
d_gene: NA
j_gene: TRBJ1-4
abundance: NA
v_gene: TRBV18

CDR3aa: CASSSLGAGEPQETQYF
CDR3nt: TGTGCCAGCAGCTCCCTAGGAGCGGGGGAGCCCCAAGAGACCCAGTACTTC
d_gene: TRBD2
j_gene: TRBJ2-5
abundance: NA
v_gene: TRBV7-2

CDR3aa: CSVEGSLSSYNEQFF
CDR3nt: TGCAGCGTTGAAGGGAGCTTGAGCTCCTACAATGAGCAGTTCTTC
d_gene: NA
j_gene: TRBJ2-1
abundance: NA
v_gene: TRBV29-1

CDR3aa: CASSSSFGGGEYNEQFF
CDR3nt: TGTGCCAGCAGCTCCTCTTTTGGCGGGGGGGAGTACAATGAGCAGTTCTTC
d_gene: TRBD2
j_gene: TRBJ2-1
abundance: few
v_gene: TRBV7-2

CDR3aa: CASSRGLGPVKNIQYF
CDR3nt: TGTGCCAGCAGCCGGGGGCTAGGACCTGTCAAAAACATTCAGTACTTC
d_gene: NA
j_gene: TRBJ2-4
abundance: few
v_gene: TRBV7-2

CDR3aa: CASSYSGGTGELFF
CDR3nt: TGTGCCAGCAGTTACTCGGGAGGAACCGGGGAGCTGTTTTTT
d_gene: NA
j_gene: TRBJ2-2
abundance: few
v_gene: TRBV6-6

CDR3aa: CASRPTGLTEAFF
CDR3nt: TGTGCCAGCAGGCCGACAGGGCTCACTGAAGCTTTCTTT
d_gene: TRBD1
j_gene: TRBJ1-1
abundance: NA
v_gene: TRBV7-9

CDR3aa: CASSYDRGAEAFF
CDR3nt: TGTGCCAGCAGTTACGACAGGGGAGCTGAAGCTTTCTTT
d_gene: TRBD1
j_gene: TRBJ1-1
abundance: NA
v_gene: TRBV6-5

CDR3aa: CASSRIMNTGELFF
CDR3nt: TGTGCCAGCAGCCGAATTATGAACACCGGGGAGCTGTTTTTT
d_gene: NA
j_gene: TRBJ2-2
abundance: NA
v_gene: TRBV7-3

CDR3aa: CASSQDPRDRGSDTQYF
CDR3nt: TGTGCCAGCAGCCAAGACCCCCGGGACAGGGGATCAGATACGCAGTATTTT
d_gene: TRBD1
j_gene: TRBJ2-3
abundance: NA
v_gene: TRBV14

CDR3aa: CASSSPGPQYF
CDR3nt: TGTGCCAGCAGCTCCCCGGGGCCCCAGTACTTC
d_gene: NA
j_gene: TRBJ2-5
abundance: few
v_gene: TRBV9

CDR3aa: CSVEPTATTDTQYF
CDR3nt: TGCAGCGTGGAACCAACCGCCACCACAGATACGCAGTATTTT
d_gene: NA
j_gene: TRBJ2-3
abundance: NA
v_gene: TRBV29-1

CDR3aa: CASTGGEKWTEAFF
CDR3nt: TGTGCCAGCACCGGGGGCGAGAAGTGGACTGAAGCTTTCTTT
d_gene: NA
j_gene: TRBJ1-1
abundance: NA
v_gene: TRBV28

CDR3aa: CASSLLARLEYNEQFF
CDR3nt: TGTGCCAGCAGTTTACTAGCTCGCCTAGAATACAATGAGCAGTTCTTC
d_gene: NA
j_gene: TRBJ2-1
abundance: NA
v_gene: TRBV27

CDR3aa: CASTLTSSPYEQYF
CDR3nt: TGTGCCAGCACCCTTACTAGTAGTCCCTACGAGCAGTACTTC
d_gene: NA
j_gene: TRBJ2-7
abundance: many
v_gene: TRBV12-3/TRBV12-4

CDR3aa: CASSYGDRATEAFF
CDR3nt: TGTGCCAGCAGTTACGGGGACAGGGCGACTGAAGCTTTCTTT
d_gene: TRBD1
j_gene: TRBJ1-1
abundance: many
v_gene: TRBV6-5

CDR3aa: CASSGRDGALASPLHF
CDR3nt: TGTGCCAGCAGCGGCAGGGACGGAGCCCTTGCTTCACCCCTCCACTTT
d_gene: NA
j_gene: TRBJ1-6
abundance: NA
v_gene: TRBV7-2

CDR3aa: CSAYDTEAFF
CDR3nt: TGCAGTGCCTACGACACTGAAGCTTTCTTT
d_gene: NA
j_gene: TRBJ1-1
abundance: NA
v_gene: TRBV20-1

CDR3aa: CATSDRGLVEQYF
CDR3nt: TGTGCCACCAGTGACAGGGGGCTCGTCGAGCAGTACTTC
d_gene: TRBD1
j_gene: TRBJ2-7
abundance: NA
v_gene: TRBV24-1

CDR3aa: CASSYSAVTGHSGANVLTF
CDR3nt: TGTGCCAGCAGTTACTCCGCAGTGACAGGGCACTCTGGGGCCAACGTCCTGACTTTC
d_gene: TRBD1
j_gene: TRBJ2-6
abundance: NA
v_gene: TRBV6-2/TRBV6-3

CDR3aa: CASSSGLQPQHF
CDR3nt: TGTGCCAGCAGTTCCGGGCTTCAGCCCCAGCATTTT
d_gene: NA
j_gene: TRBJ1-5
abundance: many
v_gene: TRBV6-5